The source of this T cell receptor (beta chain) is a study of Ad26.COV2.S vaccination and SARS-CoV-2 variants (dated by TCRdb to the early 2020s). Regarding the complete study: Vaccine-arm donors came from COV1001, a multicentre, randomized, double-blind, placebo-controlled phase I-IIa trial of Ad26.COV2.S in healthy adults. Ad26.COV2.S was administered intramuscularly at a dose of 5x10^10 or 1x10^11 viral particles, either as one shot or as two shots given 56 days apart. Sequencing of the TCRbeta repertoire served to evaluate the specificity and breadth of SARS-CoV-2-reactive T cell receptors following Ad26.COV2.S vaccination. A total of approximately 30 samples were included in the TCR-sequenced set, comprising 19 Ad26.COV2.S vaccine recipients, 5 placebo recipients and 8 SARS-CoV-2 convalescent individuals. Participants in the trial were split at random into five groups of five each, receiving low-dose or high-dose Ad26.COV2.S once or twice, or else placebo on both occasions. Throughout the experiments and outcome assessment, investigators stayed blinded to trial group allocation. Results and caveats for the whole study, not just this receptor: After vaccination, spike-specific CD8+ and CD4+ T cell responses were reported to show substantial breadth. The authors noted that the TCR breadth and depth analyses may have underestimated total T cell responses. Comparing responses between vaccine doses or regimens was not something the study was powered to do. Ad26.COV2.S recipients had higher spike-specific TCR breadth than placebo recipients (P = 0.0014). Vaccine and placebo recipients had similar non-spike TCR breadth, a finding consistent with the vaccine containing only spike.

Counted from cysteine to phenylalanine, this CDR3 has 12 amino acids. Of the read, only the CDR3 DNA is kept; its 36 bases are in frame from base 1. A distance of 13 bases separates the germline ends of V and J, which lose 5 bases and 9 bases respectively. The sample's treatment or condition label, in plain terms: around 19 received Ad26.COV2.S at low or high dose, single or two shots; about five received placebo; per-sample allocation not given. Repertoires of vaccine and placebo recipients were sequenced from samples collected on day 63 after the first injection. Cohort 1b enrolled some 25 adults aged 18-55 years at a single site in Boston, USA, between 29 July and 7 August 2020. Ad26.COV2.S consisted of a replication-incompetent adenovirus type 26 vector by which a prefusion-stabilized SARS-CoV-2 spike protein from the original Wuhan strain was expressed. About this clone itself: What this receptor recognizes is not known. The input lacks base qualities; no much larger clone sits a single base away.

The immunoSEQ Assay was the method used to sequence TCRbeta CDR3 regions. After extraction, genomic DNA underwent amplification by bias-controlled multiplex PCR, followed by high-throughput sequencing. Concerning the study's data processing: To quantify the absolute abundance of each unique TCRbeta CDR3 region, sequences were collapsed and filtered. Usable DNA was measured by amplifying reference genes present in all nucleated cells, and TCRbeta template counts were normalized to that usable DNA to estimate T cell fraction. Repertoire TCRs were annotated as SARS-CoV-2-specific when V gene, CDR3 amino acid sequence and J gene were exactly matched to a known reactive TCR set. The reference SARS-CoV-2 TCR set was obtained from MIRA and was filtered for enrichment in COVID-19-positive ImmuneCODE repertoires, whereby public or cross-reactive TCRs were removed. Drawing on the MIRA antigens, annotated TCRs were analysed further at the level of specific ORF or position within ORF. Depth was the summed frequency of annotated unique rearrangements, while breadth was defined as annotated unique rearrangements over total unique productive rearrangements. TCR breadth was compared between groups using two-sided Wilcoxon rank-sum tests. TCRdb obtained this table from immuneACCESS and retained in-frame rearrangements with V and J assigned. These tables miss some clones; where compared with another copy, unresolved V genes account for less than half of the shortfall, and the remainder is unexplained. V, J and clone size reflect that table, while D and trimming were determined from the DNA. The table for this sample lists some 290,000 clones; about 85% of them were counted only once. 2.1% of the sample is in the top ten clones.

The receptor chain draws on TRBV12-3 or TRBV12-4 and TRBJ1-1, with no D gene named confidently. The origin of this receptor is a person between 18 and 65 years old who received the Ad26.COV2.S COVID-19 vaccine or a placebo. Sequencing used peripheral blood, obtained in a trial of Ad26.COV2.S vaccine versus placebo. In nucleotides, the sequence is TGTGCCAGCAGTCCCGTGCAGGATCAAGCTTTCTTT. Its coded protein is CASSPVQDQAFF.